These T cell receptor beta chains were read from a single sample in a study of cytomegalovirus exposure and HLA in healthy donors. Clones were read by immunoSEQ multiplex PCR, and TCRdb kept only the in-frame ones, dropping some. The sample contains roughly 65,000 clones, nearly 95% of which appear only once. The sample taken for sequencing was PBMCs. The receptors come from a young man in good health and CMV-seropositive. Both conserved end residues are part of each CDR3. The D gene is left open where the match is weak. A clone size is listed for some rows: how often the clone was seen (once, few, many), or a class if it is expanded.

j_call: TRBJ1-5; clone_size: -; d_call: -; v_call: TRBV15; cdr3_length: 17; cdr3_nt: TGTGCCACCAGCAGAGATAAAGGGGTGGGAAGCAATCAGCCCCAGCATTTT; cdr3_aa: CATSRDKGVGSNQPQHF
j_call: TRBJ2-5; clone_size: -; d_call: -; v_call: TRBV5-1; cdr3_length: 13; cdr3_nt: TGCGCCAGCAGCTTGCAAGGGAGTGAGACCCAGTACTTC; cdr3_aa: CASSLQGSETQYF
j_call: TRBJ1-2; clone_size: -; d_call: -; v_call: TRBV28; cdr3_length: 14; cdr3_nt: TGTGCCAGCAGCACGCCACAGGGCCACTATGGCTACACCTTC; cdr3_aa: CASSTPQGHYGYTF
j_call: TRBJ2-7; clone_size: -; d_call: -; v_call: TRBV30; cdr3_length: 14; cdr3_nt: TGTGCCTGGCGGGTCGGGGACTCACACTACGAGCAGTACTTC; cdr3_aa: CAWRVGDSHYEQYF
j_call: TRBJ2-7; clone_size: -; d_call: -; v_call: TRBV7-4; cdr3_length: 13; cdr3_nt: TGTGCCAGCAGTCCTAGCGACGCCTACGAGCAGTACTTC; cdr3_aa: CASSPSDAYEQYF
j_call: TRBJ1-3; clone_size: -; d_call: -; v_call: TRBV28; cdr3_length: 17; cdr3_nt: TGTGCCAGCACCCTAGGGGGGGCCGGGCACTCTGGAAACACCATATATTTT; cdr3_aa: CASTLGGAGHSGNTIYF
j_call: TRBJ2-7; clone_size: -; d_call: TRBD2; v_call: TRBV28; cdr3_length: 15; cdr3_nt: TGTGCCAGCAGTTCCCGGGGAGGGAGCTCCTACGAGCAGTACTTC; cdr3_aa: CASSSRGGSSYEQYF
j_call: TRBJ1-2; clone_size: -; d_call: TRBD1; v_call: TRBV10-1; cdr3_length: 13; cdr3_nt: TGCGCCAGCAGTTCGGACAGGGCAGGGCGAAGCGCCTTC; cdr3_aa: CASSSDRAGRSAF
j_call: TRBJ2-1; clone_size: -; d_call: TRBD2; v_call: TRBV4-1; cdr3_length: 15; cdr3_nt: TGCGCCAGCAGCCCTGATTCCGGGGGGGTTTATGAGCAGTTCTTC; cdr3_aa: CASSPDSGGVYEQFF
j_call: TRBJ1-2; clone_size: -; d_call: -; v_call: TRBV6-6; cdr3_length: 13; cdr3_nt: TGTGCCAGCAGTGGGGGGGGGACCTATGGCTACACCTTC; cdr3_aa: CASSGGGTYGYTF
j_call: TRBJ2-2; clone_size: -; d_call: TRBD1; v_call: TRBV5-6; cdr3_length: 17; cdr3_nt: TGTGCCAGCACCTCAGGACCAGGGACAGGGAGGTCCGGGGAGCTGTTTTTT; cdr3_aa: CASTSGPGTGRSGELFF
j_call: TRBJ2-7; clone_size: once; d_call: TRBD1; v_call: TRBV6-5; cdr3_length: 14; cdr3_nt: TGTGCCAGCAGTTATTTCACGGGACAGGGAGTTAGGTACTTC; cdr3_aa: CASSYFTGQGVRYF
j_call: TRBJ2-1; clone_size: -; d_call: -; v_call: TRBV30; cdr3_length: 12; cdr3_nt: TGTGCCTGGAGTAATAGCGGTTATGAGCAGTTCTTC; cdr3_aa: CAWSNSGYEQFF
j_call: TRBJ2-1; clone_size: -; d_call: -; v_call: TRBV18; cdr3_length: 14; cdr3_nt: TGTGCCAGCTCACCAGGGAGATTATACAATGAGCAGTTCTTC; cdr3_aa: CASSPGRLYNEQFF
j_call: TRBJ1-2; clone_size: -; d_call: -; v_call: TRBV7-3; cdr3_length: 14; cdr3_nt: TGTGCCAGCAGCCCCCCCGGCAGGGAGGGCGGCTACACCTTC; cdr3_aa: CASSPPGREGGYTF
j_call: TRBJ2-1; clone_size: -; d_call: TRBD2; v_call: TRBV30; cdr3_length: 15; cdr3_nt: TGTGCCTGGAGTGGGGAGCGGGAGAACATCAATGAGCAGTTCTTC; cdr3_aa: CAWSGERENINEQFF
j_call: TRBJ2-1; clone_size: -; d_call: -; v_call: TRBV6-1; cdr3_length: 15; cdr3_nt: TGTGCCAGCTTTTTCGGGTCCAGCTCCTACAATGAGCAGTTCTTC; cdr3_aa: CASFFGSSSYNEQFF
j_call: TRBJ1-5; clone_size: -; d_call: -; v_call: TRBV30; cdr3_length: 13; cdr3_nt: TGTGCCTGGAGCGAGACAGAGGAACAGCCCCAGCATTTT; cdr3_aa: CAWSETEEQPQHF
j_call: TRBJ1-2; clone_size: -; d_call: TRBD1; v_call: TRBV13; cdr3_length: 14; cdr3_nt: TGTGCCAGCAGCCTGGGACAGGCAAACTATGGCTACACCTTC; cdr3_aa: CASSLGQANYGYTF
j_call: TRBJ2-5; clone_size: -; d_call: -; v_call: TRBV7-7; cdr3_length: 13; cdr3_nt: TGTGCTAGCAGCTTACTGTACCAAGAGACCCAGTACTTC; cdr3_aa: CASSLLYQETQYF
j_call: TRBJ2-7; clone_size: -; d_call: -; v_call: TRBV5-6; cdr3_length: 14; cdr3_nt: TGTGCCAGCAGCTTGGGATTCGGGAGCGGTCGTTCCGACTTC; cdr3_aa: CASSLGFGSGRSDF
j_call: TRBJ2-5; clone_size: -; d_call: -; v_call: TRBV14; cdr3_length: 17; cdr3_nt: TGTGCCAGCAGCCAAGATCTTAAGTGGCCAGGGGAAGAGACCCAGTACTTC; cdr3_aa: CASSQDLKWPGEETQYF
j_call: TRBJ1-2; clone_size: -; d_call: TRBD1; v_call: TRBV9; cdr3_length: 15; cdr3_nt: TGTGCCAGCAGCGCAACAGGGGGCGCTTTGGGGGGCTACACCTTC; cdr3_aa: CASSATGGALGGYTF
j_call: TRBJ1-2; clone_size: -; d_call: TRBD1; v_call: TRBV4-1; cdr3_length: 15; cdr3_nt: TGCGCCAGCAGCCACCCGGGACAGGGAAACTATGGCTACACCTTC; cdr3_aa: CASSHPGQGNYGYTF
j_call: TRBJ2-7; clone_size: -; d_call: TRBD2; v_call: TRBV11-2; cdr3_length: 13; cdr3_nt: TGTGCCAGCAGCCGACTAGCGGGAGACGAGCAGTACTTC; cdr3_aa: CASSRLAGDEQYF
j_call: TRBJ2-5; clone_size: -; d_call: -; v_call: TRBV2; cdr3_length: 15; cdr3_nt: TGTGCCAGCAGTGAAGGTTGGAGCATACAAGAGACCCAGTACTTC; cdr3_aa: CASSEGWSIQETQYF